The entry that follows covers one TCR beta chain sequence. Relative to the germline gene, one junction end is altered; a read error may explain this. CDR3 length: 12 residues. Germline V gene data show CDR1 as MDHEN and CDR2 as SYDVKM. This entry comes from a study of shared clonotypes between healthy human individuals. Deep was the level used in running the assay. Every subset had its genomic DNA shared out evenly among several immunoSEQ plates. Generated by immunoSEQ multiplex PCR, the TCRdb table keeps only in-frame clones and is missing some. The sample lists about 450,000 clones; about 85% were seen once.

The sequenced material came from PBMCs. This rearrangement joins TRBV28 to TRBJ2-5, with 11 bases identical to TRBD2. The TCR originated in a woman between 40 and 55 years old in good health. Some clones in this sample may be carry-over from other donors' samples. The CDR3 reads CAILPTSGIMNF. The CDR3 region has the DNA TGTGCCATCTTACCGACTAGCGGGATCATGAACTTC.